This TCR beta chain originates from a study of technical replicates of blood from four donors. Using immunoSEQ multiplex PCR, the repertoire was profiled, and TCRdb retains in-frame clones only, with some absent. The sample records tens of thousands of clones, approximately 90% being singletons. The germline V and J ends were trimmed by 4 bases and 5 bases, with 18 bases remaining between them. The CDR3 runs to 15 residues. Germline V CDR1 and CDR2: LGHNA, YNFKEQ. The TCR was taken from a human donor in good health. Some clones in this sample may be carry-over from other donors' samples. The chain joins TRBV4-2 to TRBJ2-7, with a tentative D call TRBD2 (6 bases). Sequencing was performed on PBMCs. The DNA of the CDR3 is TGTGCCAGCAGCCCCTTGATTCGCGGGGTCGACGAGCAGTACTTC. This translates into CASSPLIRGVDEQYF.